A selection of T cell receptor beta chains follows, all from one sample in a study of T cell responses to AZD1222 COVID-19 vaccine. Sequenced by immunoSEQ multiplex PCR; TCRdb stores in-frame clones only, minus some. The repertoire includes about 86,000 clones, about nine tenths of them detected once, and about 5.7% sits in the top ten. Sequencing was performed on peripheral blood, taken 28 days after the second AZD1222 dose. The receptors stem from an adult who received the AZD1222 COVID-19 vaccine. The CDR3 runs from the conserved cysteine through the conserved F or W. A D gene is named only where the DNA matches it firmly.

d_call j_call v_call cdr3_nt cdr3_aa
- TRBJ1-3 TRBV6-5 TGTGCCAGCAGTTACTCGGGGGGCCGGAACACCATATATTTT CASSYSGGRNTIYF
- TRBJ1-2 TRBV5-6 TGTGCCAGCAGCGCTCAGGGCTATGGCTACACCTTC CASSAQGYGYTF
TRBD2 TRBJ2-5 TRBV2 TGTGCCAGCAGTGAAGATCAACACGGGGAGGGTATCCAAGAGACCCAGTACTTC CASSEDQHGEGIQETQYF
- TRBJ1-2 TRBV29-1 TGCAGCGTTGACGCCCTAGGTGGCTACACCTTC CSVDALGGYTF
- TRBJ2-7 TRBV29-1 TGCAGCGTTTTTGGCGGGGAGCTCTCCTACGAGCAGTACTTC CSVFGGELSYEQYF
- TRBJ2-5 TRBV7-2 TGTGCCAGCAGCCAGGGGTGGCAGGGCGAGACCCAGTACTTC CASSQGWQGETQYF
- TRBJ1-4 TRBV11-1 TGTGCCAGCAGCTACCAATCAACTAATGAAAAACTGTTTTTT CASSYQSTNEKLFF
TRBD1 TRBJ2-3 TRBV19 TGTGCCAGTAGTCCGAGGGACAGGGGGTATGGCACAGATACGCAGTATTTT CASSPRDRGYGTDTQYF
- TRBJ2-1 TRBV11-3 TGTGCCAGCAGCTTAGGTCTACTGGATGAGCAGTTCTTC CASSLGLLDEQFF
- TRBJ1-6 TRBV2 TGTGCCAGCAGCAGGGACGATTCACCCCTCCACTTT CASSRDDSPLHF
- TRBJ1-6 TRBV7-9 TGTGCCACGGACGAGGGGTCGACTATTTATTCACCCCTCCACTTT CATDEGSTIYSPLHF
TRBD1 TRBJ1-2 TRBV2 TGTGCCAGCAGTGAAGGGACAGGGGGCAGTGGCTACACCTTC CASSEGTGGSGYTF
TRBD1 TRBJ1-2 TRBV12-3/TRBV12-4 TGTGCCAGCAGGGGGACAGGGAGAGGCTACACCTTC CASRGTGRGYTF
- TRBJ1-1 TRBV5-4 TGTGCCAGCAGCTTTGCTCTTGAAGCTTTCTTT CASSFALEAFF
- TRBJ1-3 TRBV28 TGTGCCAGCAACATTGGGAAGGGAAACACCATATATTTT CASNIGKGNTIYF
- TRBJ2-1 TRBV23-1 TGCGCCAGCAGTCAGGGCGGGGAGTACGGTGAGCAGTTCTTC CASSQGGEYGEQFF
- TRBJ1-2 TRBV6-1 TGTGCCAGCAGTGCCGGGTCGTGGGGAAAGGACTATGGCTACACCTTC CASSAGSWGKDYGYTF
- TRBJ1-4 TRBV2 TGTGCCAGCAGTCTCAAAACTGCAACTAATGAAAAACTGTTTTTT CASSLKTATNEKLFF